Following are 24 T cell receptor beta chains from one sample sequenced in a study of glioma-infiltrating T cells. Using RNA template, CDR3s of TCR alpha and beta were amplified with iRepertoire arm-PCR. A single record per CDR3 protein comes from TCRdb applying MiXCR to the multiplex PCR reads. The sample lists 150,000 to 200,000 distinct CDR3 sequences, roughly two fifths occurring once. Sequencing was carried out using glioma tissue, nonneoplastic brain tissue, or PBMCs (not recorded which). These receptor sequences come from a human donor with low-grade glioma or glioblastoma, undergoing nonglioma brain surgery, or in good health (not recorded which).

This clonotype was picked up many times. The rearrangement links TRBV7-9 to TRBJ1-1; D ambiguous. Germline values: CDR1 SEHNR, CDR2 FQNEAQ (reference sequence). Deletions cut 5 bases from V and 8 bases from J, with 18 bases between. The CDR3 consists of 14 residues. CDR3 nucleotides: TGTGCCAGCAGCGAGAATGGAGGTGCCACCGAAGCTTTCTTT. Translating gives CASSENGGATEAFF.

As concerns this clonotype: It may be a read error: a sequence one base away is much more abundant. V and J are TRBV10-3 and TRBJ2-1, with 7 bases that match TRBD2. The CDR3 spans 13 residues. The junction had 8 bases not matched to a gene; V was cut back by 7 bases and J by 8 bases. Germline CDR1 ENHRY, CDR2 SYGVKD. CDR3 in amino acids: CAINAVTSHEQFF. In nucleotides, the CDR3 is TGTGCCATCAACGCCGTGACTAGCCATGAGCAGTTCTTC.

Many counts were recorded for this clonotype. The V and J genes are TRBV20-1 and TRBJ1-3; D unresolved. V was cut by 0 bases and J by 2 bases, with 11 bases left in between. Germline V lookup: CDR1 DFQATT, CDR2 SNEGSKA (reference sequence). This CDR3 is built from 15 residues. The CDR3 reads CSARDPYAPGNTIYF. The CDR3, as DNA: TGCAGTGCTAGAGATCCGTACGCTCCTGGAAACACCATATATTTT.

Regarding this clonotype: A much larger clone is a single base away; this may be a read error. V gene TRBV2 combines with J gene TRBJ2-5, with D perhaps being TRBD1 or TRBD2 (5 bases each). Germline V gene lookup returns CDR1 SNHLY and CDR2 FYNNEI. This CDR3 spans 14 amino acids. V was cut by 3 bases and J by 4 bases, with 12 bases left in between. CDR3: CASSDKRGPETQYF. CDR3 DNA: TGTGCCAGCAGTGATAAGAGGGGTCCAGAGACCCAGTACTTC.

For this clonotype: Since a much larger clone is just one base distant, this may be a read error. The rearrangement links TRBV20-1 to TRBJ2-5; TRBD1 matches at 7 bases. Trimming cost V 6 bases and J 2 bases; bases outside gene matches: 9. CDR1 and CDR2 from the germline V gene are DFQATT and SNEGSKA (reference sequence). The CDR3 length is 14 residues. The CDR3 nucleotides read TGCAGTGCGGAAGGGACAGCGATTCAAGAGACCCAGTACTTC. Protein sequence: CSAEGTAIQETQYF.

This clonotype was detected many times. This chain joins TRBV27 and TRBJ1-5; 10 bases are shared with TRBD1. V lost 3 bases to trimming and J lost 2 bases; unmatched junction nucleotides: 7. The germline CDR1 and CDR2 sequences are MNHEY and SMNVEV (reference sequence). CDR3 length equals 17 residues. CDR3 loop: CASSLSPGTGGNQPQHF. In nucleotides, the CDR3 is TGTGCCAGCAGTTTGTCACCGGGGACAGGGGGCAATCAGCCCCAGCATTTT.

As to this clonotype: This could be a read error, since a much larger clone is one nucleotide away. This chain joins TRBV18 and TRBJ2-1; no clear D gene. Germline V lookup: CDR1 KGHSH, CDR2 LQKENI. The CDR3 has 15 amino acids. Trimming left V 5 bases short and J 5 bases short, with 16 bases between. The CDR3 is CASSSYSRTHNEQFF. CDR3 coding DNA: TGTGCCAGCTCATCTTACTCGCGGACCCACAATGAGCAGTTCTTC.

This clonotype has ten or more counts. The chain couples TRBV2 to TRBJ2-1, with TRBD1 matching over 7 bases. J lost 7 bases, V lost 9 bases, and 9 bases had no gene match. CDR1 is SNHLY and CDR2 is FYNNEI in the germline V gene. The length of the CDR3 is 13 residues. CDR3 sequence reads: CASRLARGNEQFF. CDR3 DNA sequence: TGTGCCAGTCGCCTAGCCAGGGGGAATGAGCAGTTCTTC.

There are many counts of this clonotype. V and J are TRBV20-1 and TRBJ1-2; D gene unclear. The length of the CDR3 is 13 residues. Trimming shortened V by 0 bases and J by 1 base, and 6 bases separated the two germline ends. Germline assignment: CDR1 DFQATT and CDR2 SNEGSKA (reference sequence). CDR3 sequence: CSAREEINYGYTF. CDR3 DNA: TGCAGTGCTAGAGAAGAGATTAACTATGGCTACACCTTC.

In its sample, this clonotype was seen a few times. This chain uses TRBV19 with TRBJ1-1; TRBD1 aligns across 9 bases. The V gene's germline CDR1 is LNHDA and CDR2 SQIVND (reference sequence). With V trimmed by 4 bases and J by 4 bases, 4 bases remained unmatched. This CDR3 region has 14 residues. The CDR3 sequence: CASSTQGAGTEAFF. In DNA, the CDR3 is TGTGCCAGTAGTACACAGGGGGCAGGCACTGAAGCTTTCTTT. The whole variable domain, remainder taken from reference TRBV19 and TRBJ1-1, is DGGITQSPKYLFRKEGQNVTLSCEQNLNHDAMYWYRQDPGQGLRLIYYSQIVNDFQKGDIAEGYSVSREKKESFPLTVTSAQKNPTAFYLCASSTQGAGTEAFFGQGTRLTVV.

This clonotype has at least ten counts. This rearrangement joins TRBV10-3 to TRBJ1-3; D unresolved. CDR1 and CDR2 (germline): ENHRY, SYGVKD. V dropped 7 bases and J dropped 0 bases, with 13 bases sitting between them. The CDR3 extends over 15 amino acids. The CDR3 nucleotides are TGTGCCATCACAAACGGAGTGCGCTCTGGAAACACCATATATTTT. It translates to CAITNGVRSGNTIYF.

A word on this clonotype: This may be a read error, as it is one base from a much larger clone. The rearrangement joins TRBV10-3 to TRBJ1-5; perhaps TRBD1 as D (5 bases). Trimming took off 11 bases at V and 16 bases at J, with 15 bases between the two ends. CDR3 length equals 9 residues. Germline CDR1 is ENHRY and CDR2 is SYGVKD. The CDR3 loop is CAPLRGEHF. CDR3 coding DNA: TGTGCCCCGCTGAGAGGGGAACATTTT.

This clonotype was counted ten times or more. This chain links TRBV12-5 with TRBJ2-1; 8 bases are a match to TRBD2. This CDR3 spans 15 amino acids. CDR1 is LGHNT, CDR2 FRNRAP, per germline. J gave up 6 bases and V 7 bases, and 11 bases lay outside the gene matches. In nucleotides, the CDR3 is TGTGCTAGTGCCAAACCAGCGGGAGTTGTCAATGAGCAGTTCTTC. The encoded protein is CASAKPAGVVNEQFF.

As to this clonotype: Here the CDR3 omits its conserved ending phenylalanine or tryptophan, so a read error is the likely source. The DNA of the CDR3 is TGTGCCAGCAGTGAAGGGACAAGGCAGTTCCTC. This translates into CASSEGTRQFL. The V gene is TRBV28, the J gene TRBJ2-1; TRBD1 is a possible D gene (6 bases). The CDR3 sequence is 11 residues long. Between the trimmed V and J ends, which lost 5 bases and 12 bases, there was a span of 11 bases. Germline loops: CDR1 MDHEN, CDR2 SYDVKM.

The CDR3 sequence: CASFPGGSYTF. The CDR3 coding sequence is TGTGCCAGCTTCCCTGGGGGTAGCTACACCTTC. This rearrangement joins TRBV12-3 or TRBV12-4 to TRBJ1-2; D is possibly TRBD1 (5 bases). The CDR3 consists of 11 residues. V was cut by 8 bases and J by 9 bases, with 13 bases left in between.

The chain joins TRBV18 to TRBJ1-1; D ambiguous. The ends were cut back, 1 base at V and 1 base at J, with 10 bases in the middle. Germline CDR1 is KGHSH and CDR2 is LQKENI. CDR3 size: 15 residues. This chain's CDR3 is CASSPQLSGNTEAFF. The CDR3, as DNA: TGTGCCAGCTCACCACAGCTTTCGGGGAACACTGAAGCTTTCTTT.

This clonotype has ten or more counts. The gene calls are TRBV28 and TRBJ1-5; 8 bases map to TRBD1. V shed 6 bases and J 8 bases; nucleotides not matched to a gene: 9. Germline CDR1 MDHEN, CDR2 SYDVKM. This CDR3 comprises 14 residues. The CDR3: CASRDGQGVKPQHF. CDR3 coding DNA: TGTGCCAGCAGGGATGGACAGGGAGTCAAGCCCCAGCATTTT.

Comment on this clonotype: A much larger clone lies a single base off, so this may be a read error. V is TRBV6-2 or TRBV6-3 and J is TRBJ2-7; 8 bases line up with TRBD2. The trim removed 7 bases at V and 6 bases at J, leaving 14 bases unmatched. Germline assignment: CDR1 MNHEY and CDR2 SVGEGT. The CDR3 runs 15 residues. CDR3: CASNPGGSQVFEQYF. The CDR3 DNA reads TGTGCCAGCAACCCGGGGGGGAGTCAGGTTTTCGAGCAGTACTTC.

The table lists this clonotype with many counts. V gene TRBV20-1 combines with J gene TRBJ1-2; possible D gene TRBD1, 6 bases. Germline V gene data show CDR1 as DFQATT and CDR2 as SNEGSKA (reference sequence). Between the trimmed V and J ends, which lost 6 bases and 8 bases, there was a span of 16 bases. The CDR3 totals 12 residues. CDR3: CSATITGPGYTF. The CDR3, as DNA: TGCAGTGCGACCATCACAGGGCCCGGCTACACCTTC.

This clonotype showed up many times. This rearrangement joins TRBV15 to TRBJ2-7; 8 positions agree with TRBD1. J gave up 2 bases and V 6 bases, and 6 bases lay outside the gene matches. Germline lookup yields CDR1 LNHNV and CDR2 YYDKDF (reference sequence). The CDR3 contains 14 residues. CDR3 bases: TGTGCCACCAGGAAGACAGGGGCCGCCTACGAGCAGTACTTC. Amino acids: CATRKTGAAYEQYF.

In the case of this clonotype: This sequence may be a read error, since a much larger clone differs from it by one base. The chain combines TRBV2 with TRBJ1-1, with D uncertain. CDR3 size: 15 residues. V dropped 7 bases and J dropped 5 bases, with 20 bases sitting between them. CDR1 is SNHLY, CDR2 FYNNEI, per germline. This CDR3 is CASNARRGGGTEAFF. CDR3 in DNA: TGTGCCAGCAACGCCCGGCGGGGTGGAGGAACTGAAGCTTTCTTT.

This clonotype was detected ten times or more. The rearrangement uses TRBV7-2 and TRBJ1-1; D gene ambiguous. The CDR3 is made up of 15 amino acids. V dropped 1 base and J dropped 2 bases, with 11 bases sitting between them. CDR1 SGHTA and CDR2 FQGNSA come from the germline V gene. DNA for the CDR3: TGTGCCAGCAGCTTAGAAGTTCCACCCAACACTGAAGCTTTCTTT. Its protein is CASSLEVPPNTEAFF.

In the case of this clonotype: This may come from a read error, since a much larger clone is one base off. This rearrangement joins TRBV27 to TRBJ2-1, with 12 bases aligning to TRBD2. The length of the CDR3 is 16 residues. Germline V lookup: CDR1 MNHEY, CDR2 SMNVEV (reference sequence). J gave up 6 bases and V 2 bases, and 5 bases lay outside the gene matches. The CDR3 nucleotides read TGTGCCAGCAGTTTAATCCCGACTAGCGGGGGCAATGAGCAGTTCTTC. It is translated as CASSLIPTSGGNEQFF.

A remark on this clonotype: Its ends do not fully match the called genes, so a read error is possible. The chain is built from TRBV7-2 and TRBJ2-7, with D unresolved. CDR1 SGHTA and CDR2 FQGNSA come from the germline V gene. CDR3 length: 14 amino acids. In nucleotides, the CDR3 is TGCGCCAGCAGCTTAGAGTTGAGGTCCTACGAGCAGTACTTC. It translates to CASSLELRSYEQYF.